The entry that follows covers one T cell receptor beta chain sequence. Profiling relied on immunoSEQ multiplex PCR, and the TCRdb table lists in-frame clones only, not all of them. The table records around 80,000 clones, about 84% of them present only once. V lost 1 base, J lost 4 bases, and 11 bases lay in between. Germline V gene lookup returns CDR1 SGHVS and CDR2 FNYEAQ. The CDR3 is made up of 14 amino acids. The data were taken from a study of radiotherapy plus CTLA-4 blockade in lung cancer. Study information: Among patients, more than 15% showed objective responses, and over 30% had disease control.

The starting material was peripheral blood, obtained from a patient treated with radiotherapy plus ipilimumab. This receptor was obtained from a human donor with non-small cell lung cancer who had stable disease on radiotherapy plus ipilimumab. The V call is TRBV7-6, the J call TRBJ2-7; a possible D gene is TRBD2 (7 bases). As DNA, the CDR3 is TGTGCCAGCAGCTTAGATAGGGGGGGGTACGAGCAGTACTTC. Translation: CASSLDRGGYEQYF.